These 32 T cell receptor beta chains came from one sample sequenced in a study of regulatory T cells in long-lasting Graves disease. Documented time point: persistent/refractory GD, antithyroid drugs over 5 years with positive TRAb. The TCR library used RNA extracted from PBMCs. Both iRepertoire HTBI primers and Arm-PCR of CDR3 regions were used to build the TCR beta libraries. MiXCR, run by TCRdb on the multiplex PCR reads, gives a single entry per CDR3 protein. In the table there are roughly 470,000 distinct CDR3 sequences, around 20% of which are singletons. The sequencing here drew on peripheral blood mononuclear cells (PBMCs), taken when the disease was refractory, from a patient treated with antithyroid drugs. The receptors were gathered from a female donor with Graves disease.

The CDR3 coding sequence is TGTGCCAGCAGCTTGGTCGCCACAGGGACCGACGAGCAGTACTTC. It specifies CASSLVATGTDEQYF. This sequence joins TRBV5-5 and TRBJ2-7; D is perhaps TRBD1 (6 bases). Germline CDR1 reads SGHKS; CDR2 reads YYEKEE (reference sequence). Between the trimmed V and J ends, which lost 0 bases and 5 bases, there was a span of 15 bases. There are 15 residues in the CDR3.

This clonotype was counted at least ten times. V and J are TRBV20-1 and TRBJ2-7, with D possibly being TRBD1 (6 bases). Germline V gene lookup returns CDR1 DFQATT and CDR2 SNEGSKA (reference sequence). This CDR3 region has 14 residues. V was pared by 3 bases and J by 3 bases, with 15 bases between. The CDR3 nucleotides are TGCAGTGCTAGGTCCCGGGACAACTACTACGAGCAGTACTTC. Its translation: CSARSRDNYYEQYF.

This clonotype was seen more than once but under ten times. The V and J genes are TRBV3-1 and TRBJ1-1; TRBD1 is a possible D gene (5 bases). The germline V gene has CDR1 LGHDT and CDR2 YNNKEL (reference sequence). V dropped 4 bases and J dropped 11 bases, with 14 bases sitting between them. This CDR3 contains 12 residues. The CDR3 loop is CASSRPGGDAFF. As DNA, the CDR3 is TGTGCCAGCAGCCGGCCGGGGGGAGATGCTTTCTTT.

The rearrangement links TRBV19 to TRBJ2-7; maybe TRBD1 (5 bases). Trimming left V 2 bases short and J 5 bases short, with 13 bases between. CDR1 is LNHDA, CDR2 SQIVND, per germline (reference sequence). This CDR3 spans 14 amino acids. The CDR3 DNA reads TGTGCCAGTAGTATACTCCCCAGGGCCCACGAGCAGTACTTC. This gives the protein CASSILPRAHEQYF.

The V gene is TRBV20-1, the J gene TRBJ2-7, with TRBD2 matching over 7 bases. Germline V gene lookup returns CDR1 DFQATT and CDR2 SNEGSKA (reference sequence). V gave up 5 bases and J gave up 2 bases; unmatched junction bases: 12. This CDR3 comprises 15 residues. The CDR3 sequence: CSAPRRGDPAYEQYF. CDR3 DNA sequence: TGCAGTGCTCCTCGCCGGGGGGACCCCGCCTACGAGCAGTACTTC.

This clonotype was observed many times. This chain uses TRBV12-3 or TRBV12-4 with TRBJ2-7; the match to TRBD1 covers 7 bases. The CDR3 spans 13 residues. The V segment lost 4 bases and the J segment 2 bases; nucleotides outside the gene matches: 2. The CDR3 sequence is CASSWDSAYEQYF. Here the CDR3 DNA reads TGTGCCAGCAGTTGGGACAGCGCCTACGAGCAGTACTTC.

This clonotype was seen many times. The genes are TRBV12-3 or TRBV12-4 and TRBJ2-7; 10 bases are a match to TRBD2. Germline trimming cut 3 bases from V and 5 bases from J; bases unmatched to any gene: 7. The CDR3 is made up of 15 amino acids. DNA of the CDR3: TGTGCCAGCAGTTTGCTACTAGCGGGAAAGGACGAGCAGTACTTC. Amino acids: CASSLLLAGKDEQYF.

This clonotype has ten or more counts. The V call is TRBV11-2, the J call TRBJ2-7, with D tentatively TRBD1 or TRBD2 (6 bases each). This CDR3 is built from 14 residues. Trimming cost V 1 base and J 4 bases, with 11 bases left between them. From germline, CDR1 is SGHAT and CDR2 FQNNGV. The CDR3 DNA reads as TGTGCCAGCAGCTTAGGACTAGGGGGATACGAGCAGTACTTC. Translating gives CASSLGLGGYEQYF.

J is TRBJ2-1 and V is TRBV5-4; 9 bases agree with TRBD1. The CDR3 loop spans 15 amino acids. J lost 4 bases, V lost 2 bases, and 4 bases had no gene match. Germline lookup yields CDR1 SGHNT and CDR2 YYREEE (reference sequence). Written as DNA, the CDR3 is TGTGCCAGCAGCTTTACCGGGACAGGGTACAATGAGCAGTTCTTC. Amino acids: CASSFTGTGYNEQFF. Filled out from reference TRBV5-4 and TRBJ2-1, the complete variable domain reads ETGVTQSPTHLIKTRGQQVTLRCSSQSGHNTVSWYQQALGQGPQFIFQYYREEENGRGNFPPRFSGLQFPNYSSELNVNALELDDSALYLCASSFTGTGYNEQFFGPGTRLTVL.

This clonotype was counted between two and nine times. At one of its ends the junction is not consistent with the germline gene, which may arise from a read error. This rearrangement joins TRBV7-2 to TRBJ2-5; 7 bases agree with TRBD2. The CDR3 loop spans 13 amino acids. CDR1 is SGHTA and CDR2 is FQGNSA in the germline V gene. The DNA of the CDR3 is TGTGCGCATTGGCCCGGGGGAGGGACTGAATTTAGGTTC. It is translated as CAHWPGGGTEFRF.

This clonotype was detected ten times or more. V is TRBV28 and J is TRBJ1-5; perhaps TRBD1 as D (5 bases). V gave up 6 bases and J gave up 6 bases, with 21 bases separating them. This CDR3 contains 16 residues. The germline V gene has CDR1 MDHEN and CDR2 SYDVKM. The CDR3 nucleotides are TGTGCCAGCAGGTTGACAGTCCAAAGGGCGTTTCAGCCCCAGCATTTT. Amino acid sequence: CASRLTVQRAFQPQHF.

The chain couples TRBV6-1 to TRBJ1-5, with a possible D match to TRBD1 (6 bases). The length of the CDR3 is 14 residues. Germline V gene lookup returns CDR1 MNHNS and CDR2 SASEGT. V lost 0 bases and J 6 bases, leaving 9 bases between the germline ends. The CDR3 reads CASSEAGGGQPQHF. CDR3 in DNA: TGTGCCAGCAGTGAAGCGGGGGGCGGTCAGCCCCAGCATTTT.

This clonotype was detected only a few times. The chain has TRBV6-2 or TRBV6-3 and TRBJ2-7; a possible D gene is TRBD1 (6 bases). The germline V gene has CDR1 MNHEY and CDR2 SVGEGT. This CDR3 is 15 amino acids long. With 8 bases removed from V and 0 bases from J, the gap between germline ends came to 17 bases. CDR3 sequence reads: CASRFSQGISYEQYF. The CDR3 nucleotides read TGTGCCAGCCGATTCTCACAGGGAATCTCCTACGAGCAGTACTTC.

The J gene is TRBJ1-2, the V gene TRBV10-3, with D possibly TRBD1 on 5 matching bases. The CDR3 has 16 residues. CDR1 and CDR2 (germline): ENHRY, SYGVKD. Trimming cost V 3 bases and J 1 base, with 15 bases left between them. In DNA form, the CDR3 reads TGTGCCATCAGTGATTGGACACGACTTGGTAACTATGGCTACACCTTC. Translating it yields CAISDWTRLGNYGYTF.

This clonotype was found many times. J is TRBJ1-1 and V is TRBV30, with D maybe TRBD1 (5 bases). Germline V gives CDR1 GTSNPN, CDR2 SVGIG (reference sequence). Deletions cut 1 base from V and 2 bases from J, with 17 bases between. CDR3 length equals 16 residues. The CDR3 sequence is CAWSDLTVGLNTEAFF. CDR3 in DNA: TGTGCCTGGAGTGATCTGACCGTGGGGCTAAACACTGAAGCTTTCTTT.

The V gene is TRBV19, the J gene TRBJ2-7; the D gene is possibly TRBD1 (6 bases). Trimming removed 3 bases at V and 5 bases at J, with 20 bases between. This CDR3 region has 16 residues. CDR1 is LNHDA, CDR2 SQIVND, per germline (reference sequence). In DNA, the CDR3 is TGTGCCAGTAGTATGACCAGACAGGCACTTCCCGACGAGCAGTACTTC. Its protein is CASSMTRQALPDEQYF.

V usage is TRBV7-8 and J usage is TRBJ2-1; D unclear. Per the germline V gene, CDR1 is SGHVS and CDR2 is FQNEAQ. CDR3 length: 13 residues. V dropped 5 bases and J dropped 5 bases, with 10 bases sitting between them. The DNA for the CDR3 is TGTGCCAGCAGCGCCACCCGGGACAATGAGCAGTTCTTC. Translating it yields CASSATRDNEQFF.

This clonotype was seen a handful of times. The chain employs TRBV28 and TRBJ2-2; D gene ambiguous. This CDR3 comprises 14 residues. Germline loops: CDR1 MDHEN, CDR2 SYDVKM. Trimming left V 10 bases short and J 4 bases short, with 16 bases between. The CDR3 is CAIQWVRGTGELFF. Written as DNA, the CDR3 is TGTGCCATCCAGTGGGTTCGAGGCACCGGGGAGCTGTTTTTT. Full variable domain (rest looked up from reference TRBV28 and TRBJ2-2): DVKVTQSSRYLVKRTGEKVFLECVQDMDHENMFWYRQDPGLGLRLIYFSYDVKMKEKGDIPEGYSVSREKKERFSLILESASTNQTSMYLCAIQWVRGTGELFFGEGSRLTVL.

The V gene is TRBV10-3, the J gene TRBJ2-2; TRBD2 matches at 10 bases. In germline, CDR1 is ENHRY, CDR2 SYGVKD. This CDR3 region has 17 residues. V gave up 0 bases and J gave up 0 bases; unmatched junction bases: 1. CDR3 sequence: CAISESGLASNTGELFF. As DNA, the CDR3 is TGTGCCATCAGTGAGTCGGGACTAGCGTCGAACACCGGGGAGCTGTTTTTT.

This clonotype occurred many times. CDR3 amino acids: CASSQTISEQYF. The CDR3 DNA follows: TGTGCCAGCAGCCAAACTATTTCGGAGCAGTACTTC. The chain recombines TRBV7-9 with TRBJ2-7; D remains ambiguous. Trimming took off 5 bases at V and 7 bases at J, with 12 bases between the two ends. The CDR3 is 12 residues long. Per germline, CDR1 SEHNR and CDR2 FQNEAQ (reference sequence).

CDR3 in DNA: TGTGCCAGCAGTTTAGGGGAGATAGCGGGAGGGGACCCCCCCACAGATACGCAGTATTTT. This sequence encodes CASSLGEIAGGDPPTDTQYF. The chain carries TRBV28 and TRBJ2-3, with 11 bases lining up with TRBD2. J was trimmed by 2 bases and V by 2 bases; bases with no gene match: 15. The germline V gene encodes CDR1 MDHEN and CDR2 SYDVKM. CDR3 length: 20 residues.

At least ten counts were recorded for this clonotype. The V call is TRBV28, the J call TRBJ1-2; a possible D gene is TRBD1 (6 bases). The V gene lost 5 bases and the J gene lost 3 bases, with 19 bases spanning the gap. The CDR3 has 16 residues. Germline CDR1 MDHEN, CDR2 SYDVKM. The CDR3 spells CASSGGPGRIYYGYTF. The DNA for the CDR3 is TGTGCCAGCAGTGGGGGCCCGGGACGGATATACTATGGCTACACCTTC.

This clonotype appeared many times. The chain recombines TRBV10-3 with TRBJ2-1; D possibly corresponds to TRBD2 (5 bases). This CDR3 is built from 12 residues. Germline V gene lookup returns CDR1 ENHRY and CDR2 SYGVKD. Between the trimmed V and J ends, which lost 4 bases and 8 bases, there was a span of 9 bases. The CDR3 sequence is CAISVLRDEQFF. The CDR3 region has the DNA TGTGCCATCAGTGTCCTGCGGGATGAGCAGTTCTTC.

This clonotype was counted a single time. V and J are TRBV28 and TRBJ2-3, with 9 bases identical to TRBD2. Unmatched junction bases numbered 6, after V lost 2 bases and J lost 3 bases. CDR3 length: 16 residues. Per germline, CDR1 MDHEN and CDR2 SYDVKM. DNA of the CDR3: TGTGCCAGCAGTTTAATGGCTAGCGGGGATACAGATACGCAGTATTTT. It is translated as CASSLMASGDTDTQYF.

This clonotype has more than one count but fewer than ten. This chain joins TRBV4-2 and TRBJ2-5; D unclear. This CDR3 region has 13 residues. Per germline, CDR1 LGHNA and CDR2 YNFKEQ. Trimming cost V 4 bases and J 2 bases, with 8 bases left between them. CDR3 DNA: TGTGCCAGCAGCCGGTTGGGTCAAGAGACCCAGTACTTC. As protein: CASSRLGQETQYF.

The chain is built from TRBV5-1 and TRBJ1-1; D unresolved. Trimming cost V 2 bases and J 6 bases, with 11 bases left between them. CDR1 is SGHRS and CDR2 is YFSETQ in the germline V gene. The CDR3 runs 13 residues. The CDR3, as DNA: TGCGCCAGCAGCTTCCTAGGCGGGGCTGAAGCTTTCTTT. Protein product: CASSFLGGAEAFF.

The gene calls are TRBV2 and TRBJ1-5, with unresolved D. The CDR3 has 13 amino acids. Germline assignment: CDR1 SNHLY and CDR2 FYNNEI. V was pared by 4 bases and J by 1 base, with 5 bases between. CDR3 DNA: TGTGCCAGCAGTGCAGAGAGCAATCAGCCCCAGCATTTT. Protein: CASSAESNQPQHF.

This clonotype was seen more than once but under ten times. V gene TRBV6-1 combines with J gene TRBJ1-1; possible D gene TRBD1, 5 bases. Germline CDR1 is MNHNS and CDR2 is SASEGT. Trimming removed 10 bases at V and 1 base at J, with 13 bases between. The CDR3 runs to 13 residues. The CDR3 loop is CATWGTGNTEAFF. CDR3 nucleotide sequence: TGTGCCACCTGGGGGACGGGGAACACTGAAGCTTTCTTT.

The chain joins TRBV6-1 to TRBJ1-2; possible D gene TRBD1, 6 bases. CDR3 length: 14 residues. V was pared by 6 bases and J by 2 bases, with 13 bases between. Germline loops: CDR1 MNHNS, CDR2 SASEGT. In nucleotides, the CDR3 is TGTGCCAGCAGCCCACCCGGGACAAACTATGGCTACACCTTC. Its protein is CASSPPGTNYGYTF.

This clonotype showed up many times. This chain joins TRBV12-3 or TRBV12-4 and TRBJ1-4; D is unclear. The CDR3 is made up of 18 amino acids. Deletions cut 5 bases from V and 0 bases from J, with 19 bases between. The CDR3 DNA follows: TGTGCCAGCAGTCCTCGGGCCTTGGGTCAGACAACTAATGAAAAACTGTTTTTT. This sequence encodes CASSPRALGQTTNEKLFF.

This clonotype was detected ten times or more. Here the CDR3 reads CASSLGTANSPLHF. CDR3 bases: TGTGCCAGCAGCCTCGGGACAGCCAATTCACCCCTCCACTTT. This chain joins TRBV5-5 and TRBJ1-6; TRBD1 agrees at 7 bases. V trimming: 4 bases; J trimming: 7 bases; junction bases outside the gene matches: 5. The CDR3 is made up of 14 amino acids. CDR1 SGHKS and CDR2 YYEKEE come from the germline V gene (reference sequence).

The V and J genes are TRBV7-8 and TRBJ2-3, with D possibly being TRBD2 (6 bases). Trimming removed 4 bases from V and 0 bases from J, with 14 bases in between. The CDR3 contains 16 residues. Germline values: CDR1 SGHVS, CDR2 FQNEAQ. In nucleotides, the CDR3 is TGTGCCAGCAGCTCCCGATTAGCGGCTAGCACAGATACGCAGTATTTT. Its protein is CASSSRLAASTDTQYF.